These 31 T cell receptor beta chains were all obtained from the same sample, sequenced in a study of T cell clones after liver transplantation. Data came from immunoSEQ multiplex PCR; TCRdb stores just in-frame clones and leaves some out. The sample consists of approximately 55,000 clones, roughly 70% of them appearing once. The sequencing used CD4+ T cells from blood, collected approximately 54 months after liver transplant. The receptors were gathered from a human patient who received a liver transplant. Some T cells may be transferred from the graft donor.

The V gene is TRBV6-1, the J gene TRBJ2-7; D is perhaps TRBD1 (6 bases). The CDR3 has 14 amino acids. CDR1 is MNHNS, CDR2 SASEGT, per germline. The V end lost 6 bases, the J end lost 4 bases, and 16 bases lay between the germline ends. CDR3 protein: CASRARDTSYEQYF. CDR3 sequence (DNA): TGTGCCAGCAGAGCTCGGGACACTAGTTACGAGCAGTACTTC.

The V and J genes are TRBV4-1 and TRBJ1-1; D gene ambiguous. V gave up 2 bases and J gave up 5 bases, with 15 bases separating them. The CDR3 is 15 residues long. Germline V lookup: CDR1 MGHRA, CDR2 YSYEKL. CDR3 protein: CASSQIYVPGTEAFF. The CDR3 region has the DNA TGCGCCAGCAGCCAAATTTATGTCCCGGGAACTGAAGCTTTCTTT.

This clone was observed a single time. The V call is TRBV4-1, the J call TRBJ2-7, with 7 bases fitting TRBD1. In germline, CDR1 is MGHRA, CDR2 YSYEKL. The CDR3 consists of 15 residues. V shed 3 bases and J 4 bases; nucleotides not matched to a gene: 9. CDR3 nucleotides: TGCGCCAGCAGCCACCCTGTGACAGGGACGTACGAGCAGTACTTC. Translated, it gives CASSHPVTGTYEQYF.

Within the sample, this clone is medium-sized. The chain joins TRBV27 to TRBJ1-2; TRBD1 matches 9 bases. The V gene's germline CDR1 is MNHEY and CDR2 SMNVEV (reference sequence). The V and J ends lost 6 bases and 8 bases, in that order; junction bases with no gene match: 10. The CDR3 extends over 14 amino acids. This CDR3 reads CASRSSTGGEGYTF. The CDR3 DNA is TGTGCCAGCAGATCATCGACAGGGGGGGAGGGCTACACCTTC.

Written as DNA, the CDR3 is TGCGCCAGCAGTAAGGGGGCTCCCAATCAGCCCCAGCATTTT. This gives the protein CASSKGAPNQPQHF. The chain joins TRBV10-1 to TRBJ1-5, with 7 bases lining up with TRBD1. CDR3 length: 14 amino acids. Germline loops: CDR1 WNHNN, CDR2 SYGVQD (reference sequence). J lost 3 bases, V lost 5 bases, and 4 bases had no gene match.

The genes are TRBV25-1 and TRBJ1-2; 8 bases align to TRBD1. V shed 3 bases, J shed 4 bases, and the junction held 13 bases outside the gene matches. The germline gives CDR1 MGHDK, CDR2 SYGVNS. The CDR3 has 17 residues. CDR3 amino acids: CASSESGSGGTIYGYTF. In DNA, the CDR3 is TGTGCCAGCAGTGAGTCTGGTTCAGGGGGCACCATCTATGGCTACACCTTC.

The rearrangement links TRBV19 to TRBJ2-7; weak D call: TRBD1 (6 bases). Trimming left V 7 bases short and J 1 base short, with 11 bases between. From germline, CDR1 is LNHDA and CDR2 SQIVND (reference sequence). This CDR3 spans 13 amino acids. CDR3 protein: CASNDDRSYEQYF. The CDR3 DNA follows: TGTGCCAGTAATGATGACAGGTCCTACGAGCAGTACTTC.

This clone was recorded only once. The chain recombines TRBV11-3 with TRBJ1-1; a possible D gene is TRBD1 (5 bases). CDR1 and CDR2 (germline): SGHNT, YENEEA. Trimming cost V 3 bases and J 1 base, with 6 bases left between them. The CDR3 runs 13 residues. CDR3 DNA: TGTGCCAGCAGCTTGACAGAGAACACTGAAGCTTTCTTT. Translation: CASSLTENTEAFF.

This clone was seen only once. The genes are TRBV11-3 and TRBJ1-6; D gene ambiguous. CDR3 length: 13 residues. Trimming removed 4 bases at V and 9 bases at J, with 10 bases between. Germline V gene sequence: CDR1 SGHNT, CDR2 YENEEA. The CDR3 loop is CASSSSSISPLHF. The CDR3 DNA is TGTGCCAGCAGCTCCAGTTCTATTTCACCCCTCCACTTT.

J is TRBJ1-3 and V is TRBV5-4, with a possible D match to TRBD1 (5 bases). CDR3 size: 17 residues. Germline CDR1 reads SGHNT; CDR2 reads YYREEE (reference sequence). V lost 3 bases, J lost 0 bases, and 16 bases lay in between. CDR3 coding DNA: TGTGCCAGCAGCTGGCAGGATCCGGGGGGCTCTGGAAACACCATATATTTT. Encoded protein: CASSWQDPGGSGNTIYF.

The rearrangement joins TRBV10-2 to TRBJ2-5; tentatively, D is TRBD1 or TRBD2 (6 bases each). Germline CDR1 reads WSHSY; CDR2 reads SAAADI. The CDR3 length is 13 residues. Deletions cut 4 bases from V and 1 base from J, with 7 bases between. CDR3 region: CASSGGAQETQYF. CDR3 nucleotide sequence: TGCGCCAGCAGTGGGGGGGCCCAAGAGACCCAGTACTTC.

The V and J genes are TRBV10-3 and TRBJ2-7, with 9 bases fitting TRBD1. The germline gives CDR1 ENHRY, CDR2 SYGVKD. The CDR3 extends over 16 amino acids. V shed 4 bases and J 5 bases; nucleotides not matched to a gene: 12. The CDR3 protein is CAISGDPGQGGHEQYF. CDR3 nucleotide sequence: TGTGCCATCAGTGGGGACCCGGGACAGGGTGGTCACGAGCAGTACTTC.

This sequence joins TRBV18 and TRBJ2-7; 12 positions match TRBD2. This CDR3 has 16 residues. CDR1 is KGHSH, CDR2 LQKENI, per germline. Losses at the gene ends were 2 bases for V and 0 bases for J; bases not matched to a gene: 2. CDR3 coding DNA: TGTGCCAGCTCACCAGGGACTAGCGGGTTCTCCTACGAGCAGTACTTC. This translates into CASSPGTSGFSYEQYF.

This rearrangement joins TRBV7-9 to TRBJ2-6; a possible D gene is TRBD2 (5 bases). Germline V gene data show CDR1 as SEHNR and CDR2 as FQNEAQ (reference sequence). The CDR3 extends over 15 amino acids. Trimming removed 3 bases from V and 4 bases from J, with 10 bases in between. The CDR3 loop reads CASSFAGIGANVLTF. CDR3 nucleotides: TGTGCCAGCAGCTTTGCCGGGATAGGGGCCAACGTCCTGACTTTC. Full variable domain (outside the CDR3, taken from reference TRBV7-9 and TRBJ2-6): DTGVSQNPRHKITKRGQNVTFRCDPISEHNRLYWYRQTLGQGPEFLTYFQNEAQLEKSRLLSDRFSAERPKGSFSTLEIQRTEQGDSAMYLCASSFAGIGANVLTFGAGSRLTVL.

V gene TRBV10-2 combines with J gene TRBJ2-7; 7 bases are shared with TRBD2. The CDR3 has 14 residues. Germline CDR1 is WSHSY and CDR2 is SAAADI. V trimming: 7 bases; J trimming: 0 bases; junction bases outside the gene matches: 6. CDR3 loop: CASNPSGTSYEQYF. DNA of the CDR3: TGCGCCAGCAACCCTAGCGGAACCTCCTACGAGCAGTACTTC.

The chain carries TRBV11-2 and TRBJ1-6; the D is unclear. The V end was cut by 1 base, the J end by 10 bases, with 5 bases between. Germline CDR1 SGHAT, CDR2 FQNNGV. This CDR3 has 12 amino acids. CDR3: CASSLVHSPLHF. The CDR3 DNA follows: TGTGCCAGCAGCTTAGTTCACTCACCCCTCCACTTT.

This rearrangement joins TRBV19 to TRBJ1-5, with 8 bases matching TRBD1. Germline V gene data show CDR1 as LNHDA and CDR2 as SQIVND (reference sequence). J was trimmed by 2 bases and V by 9 bases; bases with no gene match: 3. The CDR3 is made up of 13 amino acids. CDR3 coding DNA: TGTGCCAGCAGGGGGCTCGGCAATCAGCCCCAGCATTTT. Its protein is CASRGLGNQPQHF.

The chain has TRBV19 and TRBJ1-2; D possibly corresponds to TRBD1 (6 bases). Germline CDR1 reads LNHDA; CDR2 reads SQIVND (reference sequence). V shed 3 bases and J shed 4 bases, with 12 bases lying between them. This CDR3 is built from 14 residues. The CDR3 loop is CASSIGDMGYGYTF. The DNA for the CDR3 is TGTGCCAGTAGTATTGGGGACATGGGCTATGGCTACACCTTC.

The chain combines TRBV5-1 with TRBJ1-1; D is unclear. Trimming removed 0 bases from V and 1 base from J, with 4 bases in between. The CDR3 runs to 13 residues. Looked up from germline, CDR1 is SGHRS and CDR2 is YFSETQ. This CDR3 is CASSLGTNTEAFF. In nucleotides, the CDR3 is TGCGCCAGCAGCTTGGGTACGAACACTGAAGCTTTCTTT.

The chain recombines TRBV4-2 with TRBJ1-5; weak D call: TRBD1 (5 bases). Trimming removed 0 bases from V and 6 bases from J, with 9 bases in between. Looked up from germline, CDR1 is LGHNA and CDR2 is YNFKEQ. This CDR3 has 14 amino acids. The CDR3 DNA follows: TGTGCCAGCAGCCAAGATCGGGGGGGTCAGCCCCAGCATTTT. Its translation is CASSQDRGGQPQHF.

The chain joins TRBV7-2 to TRBJ2-7; 11 bases align to TRBD2. There are 16 residues in the CDR3. Per germline, CDR1 SGHTA and CDR2 FQGNSA. V lost 1 base to trimming and J lost 7 bases; unmatched junction nucleotides: 9. The CDR3 here is CASSLEPSGGPREQYF. DNA of the CDR3: TGTGCCAGCAGCTTAGAACCTAGCGGGGGGCCACGGGAGCAGTACTTC.

The count of this clone is one. The chain is built from TRBV11-2 and TRBJ1-2; maybe TRBD1 (5 bases). The CDR3 extends over 14 amino acids. In germline, CDR1 is SGHAT, CDR2 FQNNGV. Trimming stripped 0 bases from V and 7 bases from J, with 12 bases between. CDR3 DNA sequence: TGTGCCAGCAGCTTAGATATAGGGACGATTGGCTACACCTTC. It codes for CASSLDIGTIGYTF.

The rearrangement links TRBV19 to TRBJ2-5, with 11 bases identical to TRBD1. V was pared by 4 bases and J by 5 bases, with 12 bases of the junction left unmatched. The CDR3 totals 17 residues. Germline V gene lookup returns CDR1 LNHDA and CDR2 SQIVND (reference sequence). The CDR3 loop reads CASSSIPGQGAGETQYF. The CDR3 coding sequence is TGTGCCAGTAGTAGTATTCCTGGACAGGGGGCGGGTGAGACCCAGTACTTC.

This chain uses TRBV28 with TRBJ2-4; possible D gene TRBD2, 7 bases. This CDR3 is 17 amino acids long. Germline CDR1 is MDHEN and CDR2 is SYDVKM. Trimming removed 6 bases at V and 3 bases at J, with 21 bases between. The CDR3 coding sequence is TGTGCCAGCAGCCCGGCAGGGGCTAGCGGAAACAAAAACATTCAGTACTTC. Its translation: CASSPAGASGNKNIQYF. The full variable domain, with the rest looked up from reference TRBV28 and TRBJ2-4, is DVKVTQSSRYLVKRTGEKVFLECVQDMDHENMFWYRQDPGLGLRLIYFSYDVKMKEKGDIPEGYSVSREKKERFSLILESASTNQTSMYLCASSPAGASGNKNIQYFGAGTRLSVL.

V gene TRBV6-6 combines with J gene TRBJ2-3; no clear D gene. The CDR3 extends over 14 amino acids. V was cut by 5 bases and J by 0 bases, with 9 bases left in between. Germline CDR1 is MNHNY and CDR2 is SVGAGI (reference sequence). This CDR3 is CASSNTASTDTQYF. CDR3 DNA: TGTGCCAGCAGTAACACCGCTAGCACAGATACGCAGTATTTT.

The chain employs TRBV7-6 and TRBJ2-2; 7 bases match TRBD1. Germline V gene sequence: CDR1 SGHVS, CDR2 FNYEAQ. The CDR3 runs to 16 residues. J gave up 7 bases and V 4 bases, and 12 bases lay outside the gene matches. The CDR3 region has the DNA TGTGCCAGCAGCTCTCAGGGGGATTCGCCGGGCGGGGAGCTGTTTTTT. The encoded protein is CASSSQGDSPGGELFF.

V gene TRBV5-1 combines with J gene TRBJ1-2; 11 bases align to TRBD1. With V trimmed by 3 bases and J by 8 bases, 3 bases remained unmatched. This CDR3 has 13 residues. Germline V lookup: CDR1 SGHRS, CDR2 YFSETQ. The CDR3 DNA is TGCGCCAGCAGCTGGGACAGGGGGTACGGCTACACCTTC. Translating gives CASSWDRGYGYTF.

This clone is judged medium-sized. The genes are TRBV10-2 and TRBJ2-3; TRBD2 matches 7 bases. After removal of 4 bases from V and 4 bases from J, the junction contained 5 bases not matched to a gene. The CDR3 length is 14 residues. Germline lookup yields CDR1 WSHSY and CDR2 SAAADI. CDR3 sequence: CASSVRGGPDTQYF. CDR3 nucleotide sequence: TGCGCCAGCAGTGTGCGGGGAGGGCCAGATACGCAGTATTTT.

This chain joins TRBV5-4 and TRBJ1-4; the D gene is possibly TRBD1 (5 bases). The germline gives CDR1 SGHNT, CDR2 YYREEE (reference sequence). Trimming left V 3 bases short and J 5 bases short, with 11 bases between. The CDR3 spans 14 residues. The CDR3 loop reads CASSYEKGNEKLFF. The DNA for the CDR3 is TGTGCCAGCAGCTACGAGAAGGGGAATGAAAAACTGTTTTTT. The variable domain in full, with the rest retrieved from reference TRBV5-4 and TRBJ1-4, is ETGVTQSPTHLIKTRGQQVTLRCSSQSGHNTVSWYQQALGQGPQFIFQYYREEENGRGNFPPRFSGLQFPNYSSELNVNALELDDSALYLCASSYEKGNEKLFFGSGTQLSVL.

Only one count was recorded for this clone. A much larger clone differs from this one at a single base, so this may be a read error. The same CDR3 arises from other DNA sequences in this sample as well. J is TRBJ1-6 and V is TRBV15; 10 bases fit TRBD1. There are 17 residues in the CDR3. Germline CDR1 LNHNV, CDR2 YYDKDF (reference sequence). This chain's CDR3 is CATSRDISGTGDSPLHF. For the CDR3, the DNA is TGTGCTACCAGCAGAGATATTTCCGGGACAGGGGATTCACCCCTCCACTTT.

Comment on this clone: A much larger clone sits a single nucleotide away, making a read error possible. The sample contains more than one DNA sequence encoding this CDR3. This chain connects TRBV30 to TRBJ1-6, with D perhaps matching TRBD1 (6 bases). The CDR3 runs to 15 residues. CDR1 GTSNPN and CDR2 SVGIG come from the germline V gene (reference sequence). In DNA form, the CDR3 reads TGCGCCTGGAGTGTAATCGGCGGACAGTCTTCACCCCTCCACTTT. Protein: CAWSVIGGQSSPLHF.